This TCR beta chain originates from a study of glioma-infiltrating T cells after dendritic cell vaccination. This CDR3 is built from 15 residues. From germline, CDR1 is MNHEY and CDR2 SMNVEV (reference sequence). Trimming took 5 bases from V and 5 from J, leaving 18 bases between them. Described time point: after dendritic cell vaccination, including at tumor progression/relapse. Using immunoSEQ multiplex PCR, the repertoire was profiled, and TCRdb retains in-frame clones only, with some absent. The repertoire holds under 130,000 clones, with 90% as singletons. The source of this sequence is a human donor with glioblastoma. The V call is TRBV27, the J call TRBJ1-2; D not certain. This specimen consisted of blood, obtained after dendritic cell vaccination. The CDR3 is CASSPTLTLEYGYTF. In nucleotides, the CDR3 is TGTGCCAGCAGTCCGACCCTCACACTAGAGTATGGCTACACCTTC.